A single sample gave rise to the 13 T cell receptor beta chains below, sequenced in a study of cytotoxic CD8 clonotypes in ibrutinib-treated CLL. Clones were read by immunoSEQ multiplex PCR, and TCRdb kept only the in-frame ones, dropping some. In the table there are 160,000 or so clones, more than 75% of which are singletons. Sequenced here: PBMCs, sampled after 12 months of ibrutinib treatment. The receptors were sampled from a human donor with chronic lymphocytic leukemia.

J is TRBJ2-1 and V is TRBV19; D not resolved. The V gene lost 5 bases and the J gene lost 3 bases, with 5 bases spanning the gap. Germline V lookup: CDR1 LNHDA, CDR2 SQIVND (reference sequence). The CDR3 loop spans 12 amino acids. CDR3 residues: CASSRSYNEQFF. CDR3 nucleotides: TGTGCCAGTAGTCGCAGCTACAATGAGCAGTTCTTC. Looking up the rest from reference TRBV19 and TRBJ2-1 gives the full variable domain: DGGITQSPKYLFRKEGQNVTLSCEQNLNHDAMYWYRQDPGQGLRLIYYSQIVNDFQKGDIAEGYSVSREKKESFPLTVTSAQKNPTAFYLCASSRSYNEQFFGPGTRLTVL.

V usage is TRBV7-9 and J usage is TRBJ1-1; D gene uncertain. The CDR3 covers 12 residues. The ends were cut back, 5 bases at V and 6 bases at J, with 10 bases in the middle. The germline V gene encodes CDR1 SEHNR and CDR2 FQNEAQ (reference sequence). This CDR3 reads CASSRLGSEAFF. CDR3 sequence (DNA): TGTGCCAGCAGCCGGCTGGGTTCTGAAGCTTTCTTT. Complete variable domain (other parts from reference TRBV7-9 and TRBJ1-1): DTGVSQNPRHKITKRGQNVTFRCDPISEHNRLYWYRQTLGQGPEFLTYFQNEAQLEKSRLLSDRFSAERPKGSFSTLEIQRTEQGDSAMYLCASSRLGSEAFFGQGTRLTVV.

This clone was observed many times. This chain links TRBV18 with TRBJ2-3; D is undetermined. Germline V lookup: CDR1 KGHSH, CDR2 LQKENI. Between the trimmed V and J ends, which lost 2 bases and 0 bases, there was a span of 9 bases. The CDR3 spans 15 residues. CDR3 sequence (DNA): TGTGCCAGCTCACCAGGGTCCCCAAGCACAGATACGCAGTATTTT. Translation: CASSPGSPSTDTQYF.

This clone was found a few times. The CDR3, as DNA: TGTGCCAGCAACCCGGGACAGGGTGGCAATCAGCCCCAGCATTTT. It encodes CASNPGQGGNQPQHF. V is TRBV2 and J is TRBJ1-5, with TRBD1 matching over 9 bases. Germline CDR1 SNHLY, CDR2 FYNNEI. The V and J ends lost 7 bases and 2 bases, in that order; junction bases with no gene match: 6. The CDR3 consists of 15 residues.

The DNA of the CDR3 is TGTGCCAGCAGCTTCTCACCCTTTGGGGGGAAATACGAGCAGTACTTC. Amino acid sequence: CASSFSPFGGKYEQYF. The genes are TRBV5-6 and TRBJ2-7; tentative D call: TRBD2 (6 bases). The CDR3 runs 16 residues. Trimming pared 2 bases from V and 4 bases from J, leaving 19 bases between. The V gene's germline CDR1 is SGHDT and CDR2 YYEEEE.

This chain joins TRBV4-1 and TRBJ1-5, with TRBD1 matching 8 bases. The CDR3 length is 15 residues. Germline V gene lookup returns CDR1 MGHRA and CDR2 YSYEKL. The V segment lost 1 base and the J segment 3 bases; nucleotides outside the gene matches: 2. The DNA of the CDR3 is TGCGCCAGCAGCCAAGGACAGGGGAACAATCAGCCCCAGCATTTT. Its translation: CASSQGQGNNQPQHF.

This clone has just one count. The chain employs TRBV7-9 and TRBJ1-1; D unresolved. Trimming shortened V by 2 bases and J by 2 bases, and 21 bases separated the two germline ends. CDR1 and CDR2 from the germline V gene are SEHNR and FQNEAQ (reference sequence). CDR3 size: 18 residues. CDR3 amino acids: CASSLTRDVGRGNTEAFF. CDR3 in DNA: TGTGCCAGCAGCTTAACCCGTGATGTTGGTCGCGGCAACACTGAAGCTTTCTTT.

V is TRBV15 and J is TRBJ1-1; tentative D call: TRBD1 (6 bases). Germline-derived CDR1 and CDR2 are LNHNV and YYDKDF (reference sequence). V lost 9 bases and J lost 0, with 11 bases in between. CDR3 size: 13 residues. The DNA for the CDR3 is TGTGCCACGTTACAGGGAATGAACACTGAAGCTTTCTTT. This encodes CATLQGMNTEAFF.

This clone was recorded only once. The chain recombines TRBV4-2 with TRBJ2-1; TRBD2 matches at 14 bases. Trimming cost V 4 bases and J 6 bases; bases outside gene matches: 23. CDR3 length: 22 residues. Germline V gives CDR1 LGHNA, CDR2 YNFKEQ. The CDR3 nucleotides are TGTGCCAGCAGCCTAAAGGTGTTGGGACTAGCGGGGGCCGCAACCCGGACCAATGAGCAGTTCTTC. It codes for CASSLKVLGLAGAATRTNEQFF.

The V call is TRBV6-5, the J call TRBJ2-7; D is unclear. V was cut by 2 bases and J by 3 bases, with 8 bases left in between. CDR3 size: 13 residues. CDR1 MNHEY and CDR2 SVGAGI come from the germline V gene. This chain's CDR3 is CASSYAASYEQYF. For the CDR3, the DNA is TGTGCCAGCAGTTACGCGGCTAGCTACGAGCAGTACTTC.

A single count supports this clone. For the CDR3, the DNA is TGTGCCAGCAGCGTAGTAGGGAGGTACACAGATACGCAGTATTTT. Translating gives CASSVVGRYTDTQYF. The rearrangement joins TRBV9 to TRBJ2-3; D might be TRBD2 (6 bases). The CDR3 runs 15 residues. V shed 0 bases and J shed 2 bases, with 10 bases lying between them. Germline V gene lookup returns CDR1 SGDLS and CDR2 YYNGEE.

The chain links TRBV18 to TRBJ1-1; D gene uncertain. Germline CDR1 KGHSH, CDR2 LQKENI. V was trimmed by 5 bases and J by 4 bases, leaving 11 bases between them. This CDR3 has 13 amino acids. The CDR3 reads CASSYGEGTEAFF. The CDR3 DNA is TGTGCCAGCTCATATGGGGAGGGCACTGAAGCTTTCTTT.

The rearrangement links TRBV18 to TRBJ2-5, with 7 bases matching TRBD2. With 2 bases clipped from V and 5 bases from J, the junction kept 8 bases outside the gene matches. Germline V gene sequence: CDR1 KGHSH, CDR2 LQKENI. The CDR3 sequence is 15 residues long. The CDR3 is CASSPGTTQRETQYF. In DNA form, the CDR3 reads TGTGCCAGCTCACCAGGGACTACCCAACGGGAGACCCAGTACTTC.